The sample holds a few counts of the clone carrying this T cell receptor beta chain. The entry originates in a study of Graves' ophthalmopathy and Graves' hyperthyroidism. TCR beta CDR3 amplification used RNA transcripts. First-round RT-PCR employed HTBI primers, with a second-round multiplex PCR after it. Each CDR3 protein gets one entry after TCRdb re-called the multiplex PCR reads with MiXCR. Of some 1.1 million distinct CDR3 sequences in the sample, less than 45% were seen once. V gave up 1 base and J gave up 2 bases, with 11 bases separating them. CDR3 length: 15 amino acids. Germline CDR1 LGHDT, CDR2 YNNKEL (reference sequence).

This chain uses TRBV3-1 with TRBJ1-2, with D hard to call. This receptor was identified in an adult man with Graves' hyperthyroidism. Sequenced input: peripheral blood or thyroid tissue (not recorded which). The DNA for the CDR3 is TGTGCCAGCAGCCAAGGAGAAACAGAGAACTATGGCTACACCTTC. It specifies CASSQGETENYGYTF.